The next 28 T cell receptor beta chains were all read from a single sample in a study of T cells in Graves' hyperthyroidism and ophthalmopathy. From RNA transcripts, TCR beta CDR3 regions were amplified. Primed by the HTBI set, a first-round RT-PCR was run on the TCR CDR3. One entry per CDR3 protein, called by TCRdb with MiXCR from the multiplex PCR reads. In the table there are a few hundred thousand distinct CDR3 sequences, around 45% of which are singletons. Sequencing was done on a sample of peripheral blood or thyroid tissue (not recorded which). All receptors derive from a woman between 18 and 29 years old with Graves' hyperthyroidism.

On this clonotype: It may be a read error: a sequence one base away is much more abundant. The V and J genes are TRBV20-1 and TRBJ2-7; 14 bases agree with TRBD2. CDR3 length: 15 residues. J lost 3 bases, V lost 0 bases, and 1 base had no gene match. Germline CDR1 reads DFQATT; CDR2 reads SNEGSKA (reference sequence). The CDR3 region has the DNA TGCAGTGCTAGAGAAGGGACTAGCGGGAGCTACGAGCAGTACTTC. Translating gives CSAREGTSGSYEQYF.

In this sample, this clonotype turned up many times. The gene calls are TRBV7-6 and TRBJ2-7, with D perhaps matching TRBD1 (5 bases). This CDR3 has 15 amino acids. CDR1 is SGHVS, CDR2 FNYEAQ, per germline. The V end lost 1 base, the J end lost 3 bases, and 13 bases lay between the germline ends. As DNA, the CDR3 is TGTGCCAGCAGCTTAGGGGGCCAAAGGGGCTACGAGCAGTACTTC. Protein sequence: CASSLGGQRGYEQYF.

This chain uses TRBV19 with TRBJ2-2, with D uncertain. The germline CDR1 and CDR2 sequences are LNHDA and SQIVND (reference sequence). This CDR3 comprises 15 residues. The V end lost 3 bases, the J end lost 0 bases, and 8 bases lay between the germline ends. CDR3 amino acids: CASSIPHSNTGELFF. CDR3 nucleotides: TGTGCCAGTAGTATTCCCCACTCGAACACCGGGGAGCTGTTTTTT.

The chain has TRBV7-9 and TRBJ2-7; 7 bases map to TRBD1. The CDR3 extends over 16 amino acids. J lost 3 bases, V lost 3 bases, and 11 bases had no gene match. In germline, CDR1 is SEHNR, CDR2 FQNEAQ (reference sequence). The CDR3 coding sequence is TGTGCCAGCAGCTTGGGGGTGCAAGACAGGGACTACGAGCAGTACTTC. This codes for CASSLGVQDRDYEQYF.

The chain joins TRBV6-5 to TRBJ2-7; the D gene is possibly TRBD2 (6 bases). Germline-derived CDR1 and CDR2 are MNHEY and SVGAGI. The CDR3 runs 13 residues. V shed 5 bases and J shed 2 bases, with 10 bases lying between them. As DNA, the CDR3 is TGTGCCAGCAGTCGGACTAAAACCTACGAGCAGTACTTC. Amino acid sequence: CASSRTKTYEQYF.

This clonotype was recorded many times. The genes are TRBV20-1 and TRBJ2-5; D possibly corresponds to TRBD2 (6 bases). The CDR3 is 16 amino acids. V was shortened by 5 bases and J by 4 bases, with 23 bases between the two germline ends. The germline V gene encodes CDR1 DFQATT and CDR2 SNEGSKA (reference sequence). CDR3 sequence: CSALDPSELSGETQYF. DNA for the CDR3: TGCAGTGCTTTAGACCCTAGCGAACTCTCGGGAGAGACCCAGTACTTC.

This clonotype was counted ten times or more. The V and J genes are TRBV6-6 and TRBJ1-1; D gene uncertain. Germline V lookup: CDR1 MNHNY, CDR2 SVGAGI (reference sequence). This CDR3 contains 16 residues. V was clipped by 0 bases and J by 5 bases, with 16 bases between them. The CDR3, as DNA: TGTGCCAGCAGTTACTCGGGCAACCACTTTAGGACTGAAGCTTTCTTT. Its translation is CASSYSGNHFRTEAFF.

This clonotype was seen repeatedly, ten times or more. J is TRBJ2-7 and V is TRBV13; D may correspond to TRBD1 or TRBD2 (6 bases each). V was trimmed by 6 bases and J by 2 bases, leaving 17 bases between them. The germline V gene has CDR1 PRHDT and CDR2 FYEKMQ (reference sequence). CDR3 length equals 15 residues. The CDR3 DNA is TGTGCCAGCAGTCTCGGGGGCGGCGGGGCCTACGAGCAGTACTTC. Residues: CASSLGGGGAYEQYF.

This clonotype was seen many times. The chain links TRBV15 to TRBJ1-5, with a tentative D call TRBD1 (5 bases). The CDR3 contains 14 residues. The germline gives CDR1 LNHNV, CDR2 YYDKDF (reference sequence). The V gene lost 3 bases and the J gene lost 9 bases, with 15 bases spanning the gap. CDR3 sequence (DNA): TGTGCCACCAGCAGGCGCGACCAGGGTATGCCCCAGCATTTT. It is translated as CATSRRDQGMPQHF.

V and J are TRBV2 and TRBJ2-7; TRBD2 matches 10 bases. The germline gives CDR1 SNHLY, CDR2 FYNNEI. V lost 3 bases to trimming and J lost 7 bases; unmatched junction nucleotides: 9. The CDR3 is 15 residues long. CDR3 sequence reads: CASSDGELAGDEQYF. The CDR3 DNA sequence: TGTGCCAGCAGTGACGGTGAGCTAGCGGGAGATGAGCAGTACTTC.

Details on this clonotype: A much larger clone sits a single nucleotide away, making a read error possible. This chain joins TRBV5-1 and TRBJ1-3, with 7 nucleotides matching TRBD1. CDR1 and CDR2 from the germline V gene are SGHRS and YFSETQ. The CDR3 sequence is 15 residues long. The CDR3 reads CASSQTGNSGSTIYF. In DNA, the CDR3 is TGCGCCAGCAGCCAGACAGGGAACTCTGGAAGCACCATATATTTT. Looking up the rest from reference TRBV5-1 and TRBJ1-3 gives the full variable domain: KAGVTQTPRYLIKTRGQQVTLSCSPISGHRSVSWYQQTPGQGLQFLFEYFSETQRNKGNFPGRFSGRQFSNSRSEMNVSTLELGDSALYLCASSQTGNSGSTIYFGEGSWLTVV.

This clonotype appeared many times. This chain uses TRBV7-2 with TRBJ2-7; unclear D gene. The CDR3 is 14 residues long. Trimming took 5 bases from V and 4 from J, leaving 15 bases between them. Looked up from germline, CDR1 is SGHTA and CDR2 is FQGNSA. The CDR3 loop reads CASSLGPQEYEQYF. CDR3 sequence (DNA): TGTGCCAGCAGCCTAGGCCCGCAGGAGTACGAGCAGTACTTC.

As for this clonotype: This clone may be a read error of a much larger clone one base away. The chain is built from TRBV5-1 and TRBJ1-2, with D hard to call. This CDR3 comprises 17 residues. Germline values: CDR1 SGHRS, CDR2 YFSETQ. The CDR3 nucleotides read TGCGCCAGCAGCTTGGTCGAGGGCCCCCTCTCTAACTATGGCTACGCCTTC. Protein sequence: CASSLVEGPLSNYGYAF.

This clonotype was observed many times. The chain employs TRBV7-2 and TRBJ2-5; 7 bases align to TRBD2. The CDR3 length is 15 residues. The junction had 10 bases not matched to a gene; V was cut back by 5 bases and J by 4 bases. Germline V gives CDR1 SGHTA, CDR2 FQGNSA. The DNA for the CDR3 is TGTGCCAGCAGCCCGCAATGGGGGGGGAGAGAGACCCAGTACTTC. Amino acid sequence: CASSPQWGGRETQYF.

CDR3 sequence (DNA): TGCGCCAGCAGCTTGGTTCCAGGCAGGGTAGATCTGTTTTTT. Amino acids: CASSLVPGRVDLFF. The J gene is TRBJ2-2, the V gene TRBV5-1, with D possibly matching TRBD1 (5 bases). The CDR3 runs 14 residues. The germline CDR1 and CDR2 sequences are SGHRS and YFSETQ. V lost 0 bases, J lost 14 bases, and 17 bases lay in between. Filled out from reference TRBV5-1 and TRBJ2-2, the complete variable domain reads KAGVTQTPRYLIKTRGQQVTLSCSPISGHRSVSWYQQTPGQGLQFLFEYFSETQRNKGNFPGRFSGRQFSNSRSEMNVSTLELGDSALYLCASSLVPGRVDLFFGEGSRLTVL.

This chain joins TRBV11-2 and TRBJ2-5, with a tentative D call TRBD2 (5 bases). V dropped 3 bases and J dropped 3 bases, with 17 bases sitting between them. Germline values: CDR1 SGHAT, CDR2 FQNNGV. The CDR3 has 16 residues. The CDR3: CASSLSITGLEETQYF. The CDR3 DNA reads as TGTGCCAGCAGCTTGAGTATTACGGGATTAGAAGAGACCCAGTACTTC.

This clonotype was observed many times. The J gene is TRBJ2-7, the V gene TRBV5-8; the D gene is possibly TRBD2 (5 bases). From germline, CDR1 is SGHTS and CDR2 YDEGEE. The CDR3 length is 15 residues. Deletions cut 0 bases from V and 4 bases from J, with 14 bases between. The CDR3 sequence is CASSLATGSAYEQYF. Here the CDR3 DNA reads TGTGCCAGCAGCTTGGCCACGGGATCAGCTTACGAGCAGTACTTC.

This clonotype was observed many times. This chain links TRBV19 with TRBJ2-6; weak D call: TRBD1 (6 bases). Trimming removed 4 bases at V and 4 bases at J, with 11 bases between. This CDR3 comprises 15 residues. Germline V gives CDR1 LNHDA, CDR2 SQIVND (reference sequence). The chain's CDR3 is CASSTGVAGANVLTF. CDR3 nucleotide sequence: TGTGCCAGTAGTACAGGGGTGGCGGGGGCCAACGTCCTGACTTTC.

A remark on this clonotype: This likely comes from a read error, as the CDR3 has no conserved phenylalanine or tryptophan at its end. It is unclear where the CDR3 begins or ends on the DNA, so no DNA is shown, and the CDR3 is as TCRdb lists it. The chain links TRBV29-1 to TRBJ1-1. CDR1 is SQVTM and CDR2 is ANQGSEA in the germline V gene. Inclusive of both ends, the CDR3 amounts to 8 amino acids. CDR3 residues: CSVGRAGY.

The CDR3 coding sequence is TGCGCCAGCAGCTATCAGGAAAACTATGGCTACACCTTC. Its protein product is CASSYQENYGYTF. The chain joins TRBV4-1 to TRBJ1-2; the D is unclear. This CDR3 is 13 amino acids long. Germline CDR1 and CDR2: MGHRA and YSYEKL. Trimming stripped 5 bases from V and 2 bases from J, with 9 bases between.

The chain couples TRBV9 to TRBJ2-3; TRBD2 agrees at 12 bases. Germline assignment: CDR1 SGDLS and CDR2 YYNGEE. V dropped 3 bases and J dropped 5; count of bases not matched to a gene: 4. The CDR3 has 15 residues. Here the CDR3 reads CASSARTSGIDTQYF. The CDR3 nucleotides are TGTGCCAGCAGCGCCAGGACTAGCGGGATAGATACGCAGTATTTT.

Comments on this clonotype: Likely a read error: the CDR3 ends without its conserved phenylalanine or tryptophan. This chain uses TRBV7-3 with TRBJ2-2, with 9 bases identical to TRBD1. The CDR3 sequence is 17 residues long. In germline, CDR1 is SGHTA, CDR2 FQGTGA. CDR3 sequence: CASSQGGQGSIGGELFL. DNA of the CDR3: TGCGCCAGCAGCCAAGGGGGACAGGGCTCGATAGGTGGGGAGCTGTTTCTT.

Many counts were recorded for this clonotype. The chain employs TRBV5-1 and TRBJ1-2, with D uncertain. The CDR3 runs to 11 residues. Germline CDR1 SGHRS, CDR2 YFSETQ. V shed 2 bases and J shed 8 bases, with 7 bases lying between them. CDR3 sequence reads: CASSFGLGYTF. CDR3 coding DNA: TGCGCCAGCAGCTTCGGCTTGGGCTACACCTTC.

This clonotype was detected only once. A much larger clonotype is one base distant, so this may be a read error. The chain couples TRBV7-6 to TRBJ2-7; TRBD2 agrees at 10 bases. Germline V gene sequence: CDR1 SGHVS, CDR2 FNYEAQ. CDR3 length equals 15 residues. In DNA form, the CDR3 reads TGTGCCAACAGCTTGGGGACTAGCGACTCCTACGAGCAGTACTTC. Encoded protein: CANSLGTSDSYEQYF.

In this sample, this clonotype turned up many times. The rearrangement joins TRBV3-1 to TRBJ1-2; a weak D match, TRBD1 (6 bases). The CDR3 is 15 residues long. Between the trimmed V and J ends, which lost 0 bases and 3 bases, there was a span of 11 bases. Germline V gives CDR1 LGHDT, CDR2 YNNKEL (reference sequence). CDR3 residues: CASSQDYREDYGYTF. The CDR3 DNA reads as TGTGCCAGCAGCCAAGACTACAGGGAAGACTATGGCTACACCTTC.

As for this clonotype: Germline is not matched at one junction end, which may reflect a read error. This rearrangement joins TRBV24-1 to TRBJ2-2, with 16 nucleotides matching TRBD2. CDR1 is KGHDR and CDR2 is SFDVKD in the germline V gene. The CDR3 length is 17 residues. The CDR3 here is CATAGLAGGPRSGGLFF. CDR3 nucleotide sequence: TGTGCCACCGCGGGACTAGCGGGAGGGCCTCGGTCCGGGGGGCTGTTTTTT.

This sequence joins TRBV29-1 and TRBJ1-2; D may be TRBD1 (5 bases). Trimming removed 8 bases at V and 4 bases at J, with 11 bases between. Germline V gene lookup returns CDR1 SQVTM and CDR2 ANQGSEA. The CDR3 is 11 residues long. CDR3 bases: TGCAGCTCGGGGACTGTCTATGGCTACACCTTC. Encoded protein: CSSGTVYGYTF.

CDR3: CAIAREDPNSPLHF. DNA for the CDR3: TGTGCCATCGCTAGGGAGGATCCGAATTCACCCCTCCACTTT. The chain employs TRBV10-3 and TRBJ1-6; D remains ambiguous. This CDR3 is built from 14 residues. V was clipped by 8 bases and J by 7 bases, with 15 bases between them. The germline gives CDR1 ENHRY, CDR2 SYGVKD.